Described below is a single T cell receptor beta chain sequence and its context. Antigen: not known. The sample belongs to a study of response to subunit inactivated influenza vaccine. Study conclusions and caveats: Each seasonal flu vaccination may recruit only limited new T cells, authors suggested.

TCRdb independently ran MiXCR on the RT-PCR reads; one entry per CDR3 protein. This sample yields 500,000 to 600,000 distinct CDR3 sequences, of which around 13% are seen a single time; around 14% belongs to the top ten. This material consisted of PBMCs from blood, taken about 6 weeks after vaccination. This TCR was recovered from a man in his fifties who received an inactivated influenza vaccine.

The CDR3: CSARDAGGDPYEQYF. The CDR3, as DNA: TGCAGTGCTAGAGATGCCGGTGGAGACCCCTACGAGCAGTACTTC. The V call is TRBV20-1, the J call TRBJ2-7; D remains ambiguous. The CDR3 has 15 amino acids. V shed 0 bases and J shed 2 bases, with 14 bases lying between them. Germline CDR1 and CDR2: DFQATT and SNEGSKA (reference sequence).